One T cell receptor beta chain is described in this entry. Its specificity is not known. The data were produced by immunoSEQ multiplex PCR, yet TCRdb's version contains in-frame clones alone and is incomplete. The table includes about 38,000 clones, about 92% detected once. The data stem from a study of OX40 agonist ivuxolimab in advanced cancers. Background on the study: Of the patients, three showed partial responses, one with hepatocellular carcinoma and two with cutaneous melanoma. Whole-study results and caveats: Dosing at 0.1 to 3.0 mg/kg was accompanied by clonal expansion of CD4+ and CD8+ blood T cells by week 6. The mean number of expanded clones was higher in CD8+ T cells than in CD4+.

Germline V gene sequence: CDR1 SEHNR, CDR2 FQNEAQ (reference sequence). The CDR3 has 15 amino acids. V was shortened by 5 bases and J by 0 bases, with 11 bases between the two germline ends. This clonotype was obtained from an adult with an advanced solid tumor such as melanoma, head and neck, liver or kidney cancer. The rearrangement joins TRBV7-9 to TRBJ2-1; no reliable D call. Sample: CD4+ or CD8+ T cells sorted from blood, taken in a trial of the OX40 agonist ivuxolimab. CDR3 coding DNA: TGTGCCAGCAGCATCGACGGTAGCTCCTACAATGAGCAGTTCTTC. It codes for CASSIDGSSYNEQFF.